This T cell receptor (beta chain) comes out of a study of blood T cell repertoires in COVID-19 (TCRdb year 2020). In the study overall: Samples from collaborators originated in the United States, Italy and Spain and spanned both the acute and convalescent phases of COVID-19. The prospective study material was composed of cDNA or gDNA derived from T cells, B-cell-depleted T cells, or PBMCs. Where available, HLA class I and class II types were obtained from metadata supplied by the sample provider rather than from assay-based typing. Sample metadata almost always included a de-identified subject ID, COVID-19 status, age in years and sex. The samples were drawn from the first 160 participants of the ongoing ImmuneRACE study and from 1,254 subjects provided by 6 global collaborators. Deeply sampled blood TCRbeta repertoires from subjects exposed to, actively infected with, or recovered from COVID-19 were included in the dataset. A freely available public database, intended as a resource for researchers studying the immune response to SARS-CoV-2, is where the repertoires were released. Points the paper makes about the study in general: Clinical and demographic metadata were provided uncurated, with the amount varying by source and participant.

The table lists this clone with a count of one. The antigen this receptor binds is unknown. The record has no base qualities; no much larger clone is one base away. TCRbeta CDR3 regions were amplified from genomic DNA by means of the immunoSEQ Assay, a bias-controlled multiplex PCR. On the authors' methods: Within the assay, amplification of reference gene primers was used to estimate how many nucleated cells each sample contained. Sequence reads were collapsed and filtered to measure the absolute abundance of every unique TCRbeta CDR3 rearrangement. For each sample, productive Simpson clonality was calculated as the square root of Simpson's diversity index across productive rearrangements. In TCRdb, the immuneACCESS table is reduced to in-frame sequences with V and J assigned. These tables do not hold every clone; where another copy was compared, an unresolved V gene accounts for under half, and the others remain unexplained. V and J calls and clone size are as listed in that table; D and trimming were resolved from the DNA. This sample has fewer than 350,000 clones in its table, and approximately 91% of those were observed once. Of the sample, about 2.3% is held by the ten largest clones.

Participants in the prospective study were aged about 18 to 95 years, lived in approximately 26 United States geographic areas, and enrolled through a virtual design. To assign participants to cohorts, the prospective study relied on clinical history that participants themselves reported in a screening survey and a study questionnaire. In the prospective study, whole blood, serum and a nasopharyngeal or oropharyngeal swab were collected from each participant by mobile phlebotomists. Participants in the prospective study had the option to provide additional blood draws and questionnaires over a roughly 2-month period. Before DNA extraction, prospective study blood samples were shipped either frozen or at room temperature. The CDR3, from cysteine to phenylalanine, totals 16 residues. CDR3 DNA is the only sequence kept; it has 48 bases, read in frame from the first base. Per the germline V gene, KGHDR is the CDR1 and SFDVKD is the CDR2. At the junction V is shortened by 3 bases and J by 12 bases; bases outside the gene matches: 14.

This receptor chain uses TRBV24-1 and TRBJ2-1; 9 junctional bases match TRBD1. This receptor was obtained from a woman in her thirties or forties with acute COVID-19. The sequencing input was PBMCs or T cells enriched from blood (not recorded which). DNA sequence: TGTGCCACCAGTGATCCCGGGACAGGGAAGCGAGATGGGCAGTTCTTC. Its amino acids are CATSDPGTGKRDGQFF.